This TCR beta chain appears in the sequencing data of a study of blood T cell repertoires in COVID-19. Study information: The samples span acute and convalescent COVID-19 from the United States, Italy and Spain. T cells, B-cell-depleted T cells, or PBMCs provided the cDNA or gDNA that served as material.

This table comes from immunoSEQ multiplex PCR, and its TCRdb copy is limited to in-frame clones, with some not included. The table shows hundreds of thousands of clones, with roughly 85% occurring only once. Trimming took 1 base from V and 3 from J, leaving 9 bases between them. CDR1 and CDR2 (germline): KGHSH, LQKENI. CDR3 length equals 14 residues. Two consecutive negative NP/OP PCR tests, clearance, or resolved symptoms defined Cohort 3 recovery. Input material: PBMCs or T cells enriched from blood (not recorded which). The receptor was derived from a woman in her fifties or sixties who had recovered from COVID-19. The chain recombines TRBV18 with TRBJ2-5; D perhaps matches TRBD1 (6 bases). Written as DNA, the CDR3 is TGTGCCAGCTCACCACTCCCAGGGGAAGAGACCCAGTACTTC. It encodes CASSPLPGEETQYF.